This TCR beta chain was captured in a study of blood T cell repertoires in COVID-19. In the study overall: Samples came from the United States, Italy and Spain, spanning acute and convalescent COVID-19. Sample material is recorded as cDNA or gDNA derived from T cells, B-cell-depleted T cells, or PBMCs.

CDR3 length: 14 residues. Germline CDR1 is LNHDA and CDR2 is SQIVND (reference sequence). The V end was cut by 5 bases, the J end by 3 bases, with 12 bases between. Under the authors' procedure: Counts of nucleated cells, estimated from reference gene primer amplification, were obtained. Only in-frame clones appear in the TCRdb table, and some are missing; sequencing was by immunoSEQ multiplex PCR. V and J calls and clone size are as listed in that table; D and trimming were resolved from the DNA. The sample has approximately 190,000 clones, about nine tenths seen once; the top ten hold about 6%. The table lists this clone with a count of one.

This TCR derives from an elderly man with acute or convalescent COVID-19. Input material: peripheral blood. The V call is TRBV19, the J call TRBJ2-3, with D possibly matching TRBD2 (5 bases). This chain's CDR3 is CASSSRAGTDTQYF. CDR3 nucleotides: TGTGCCAGTAGTTCTCGTGCGGGTACAGATACGCAGTATTTT.